These 10 T cell receptor beta chains originate from one sample sequenced in a study of T cell responses to AZD1222 COVID-19 vaccine. The method was immunoSEQ multiplex PCR; TCRdb's version includes in-frame clones alone and lacks a portion of them. The sample yields 84,000 or so clones, 65% to 90% seen once. The specimen was peripheral blood, collected on day 0 of AZD1222 vaccination. All receptors derive from an adult in good health.

Only one count was recorded for this clone. The chain combines TRBV27 with TRBJ2-7, with D perhaps matching TRBD1 (5 bases). Trimming stripped 6 bases from V and 3 bases from J, with 18 bases between. Per germline, CDR1 MNHEY and CDR2 SMNVEV (reference sequence). The CDR3 runs to 15 residues. CDR3 region: CASSPTQGLNYEQYF. CDR3 DNA sequence: TGTGCCAGCAGCCCCACGCAGGGCCTCAACTACGAGCAGTACTTC.

This clone has only one observation. The J gene is TRBJ2-1, the V gene TRBV5-5; 7 bases match TRBD1. V was clipped by 5 bases and J by 5 bases; unmatched bases: 7. Germline V CDR1 and CDR2: SGHKS, YYEKEE (reference sequence). This CDR3 comprises 14 residues. CDR3 in DNA: TGTGCCAGCAGATTACAGGGGTCCCACAATGAGCAGTTCTTC. This gives the protein CASRLQGSHNEQFF.

This clone was observed once. This rearrangement joins TRBV21-1 to TRBJ2-7; the table's D call, TRBD1, has no DNA check behind it. TRBV21-1 is flagged as a pseudogene. The CDR3 is 12 amino acids. The CDR3 is CASSKVGTGGYF. The CDR3 DNA reads TGTGCCAGCAGCAAAGTCGGGACAGGGGGCTACTTC.

The chain joins TRBV7-8 to TRBJ1-4, with TRBD1 matching over 9 bases. Germline-derived CDR1 and CDR2 are SGHVS and FQNEAQ. Trimming took 5 bases from V and 5 from J; bases not matched to a gene: 33. CDR3 length: 24 amino acids. In DNA, the CDR3 is TGTGCCAGCAGCCGAACCCTCAACCCGGGACAGGGCCCTCGGGACTCCCGGGGGAATGAAAAACTGTTTTTT. Protein: CASSRTLNPGQGPRDSRGNEKLFF.

Comment on this clone: The sample contains more than one DNA sequence encoding this CDR3. CDR3 sequence (DNA): TGCGCCAGCAGCACCGGTACAGGCGATCAGCCCCAGCATTTT. As protein: CASSTGTGDQPQHF. This sequence joins TRBV5-1 and TRBJ1-5, with a tentative D call TRBD1 (5 bases). Trimming took off 4 bases at V and 5 bases at J, with 13 bases between the two ends. The CDR3 is made up of 14 amino acids. CDR1 is SGHRS and CDR2 is YFSETQ in the germline V gene. The whole variable domain, filled in from reference TRBV5-1 and TRBJ1-5, reads KAGVTQTPRYLIKTRGQQVTLSCSPISGHRSVSWYQQTPGQGLQFLFEYFSETQRNKGNFPGRFSGRQFSNSRSEMNVSTLELGDSALYLCASSTGTGDQPQHFGDGTRLSIL.

The J gene is TRBJ2-7, the V gene TRBV3-1 (or the pseudogene TRBV3-2), with 12 nucleotides matching TRBD2. Germline CDR1 is LGHDT and CDR2 is YNNKEL (reference sequence). The junction had 8 bases not matched to a gene; V was cut back by 5 bases and J by 6 bases. The CDR3 is made up of 15 amino acids. DNA of the CDR3: TGTGCCAGCAGCGAAGGACTAGCGGGACTCGGCGAGCAGTACTTC. Translation gives CASSEGLAGLGEQYF.

The genes are TRBV16 and TRBJ2-3, with unresolved D. Between the trimmed V and J ends, which lost 0 bases and 2 bases, there was a span of 9 bases. The CDR3 length is 15 residues. CDR1 and CDR2 from the germline V gene are KGHSY and FQNENV. The DNA of the CDR3 is TGTGCCAGCAGCCAATCCCTAGAGGTCACAGATACGCAGTATTTT. Protein sequence: CASSQSLEVTDTQYF.

This chain connects TRBV11-3 to TRBJ2-7, with TRBD2 matching 8 bases. CDR3 length: 14 amino acids. Germline V lookup: CDR1 SGHNT, CDR2 YENEEA. The V and J ends lost 4 bases and 3 bases, in that order; junction bases with no gene match: 5. CDR3 DNA sequence: TGTGCCAGCAGCTGGGGGAGCGGGAGCTACGAGCAGTACTTC. Translation gives CASSWGSGSYEQYF.

The rearrangement links TRBV9 to TRBJ1-3; D is undetermined. The V gene's germline CDR1 is SGDLS and CDR2 YYNGEE. This CDR3 has 15 amino acids. V was clipped by 4 bases and J by 1 base, with 12 bases between them. The CDR3 loop reads CASSPDKPSGNTIYF. The CDR3 region has the DNA TGTGCCAGCAGCCCTGACAAGCCTTCTGGAAACACCATATATTTT.

The V call is TRBV20-1, the J call TRBJ2-3, with a tentative D call TRBD2 (6 bases). The V end lost 3 bases, the J end lost 1 base, and 11 bases lay between the germline ends. The germline V gene has CDR1 DFQATT and CDR2 SNEGSKA (reference sequence). The CDR3 spans 14 residues. CDR3 amino acids: CSASGDSRTDTQYF. DNA for the CDR3: TGCAGTGCTAGTGGGGACTCCCGCACAGATACGCAGTATTTT.